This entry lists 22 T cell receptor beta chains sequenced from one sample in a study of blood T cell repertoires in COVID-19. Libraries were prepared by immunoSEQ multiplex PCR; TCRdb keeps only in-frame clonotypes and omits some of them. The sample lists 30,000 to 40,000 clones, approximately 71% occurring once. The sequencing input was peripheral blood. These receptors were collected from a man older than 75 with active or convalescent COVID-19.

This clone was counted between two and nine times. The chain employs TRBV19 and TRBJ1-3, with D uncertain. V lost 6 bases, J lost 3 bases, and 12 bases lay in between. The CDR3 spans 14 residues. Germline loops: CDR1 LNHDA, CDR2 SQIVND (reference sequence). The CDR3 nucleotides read TGTGCCAGTAGGACCGGGAGCGTTGGAAACACCATATATTTT. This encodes CASRTGSVGNTIYF.

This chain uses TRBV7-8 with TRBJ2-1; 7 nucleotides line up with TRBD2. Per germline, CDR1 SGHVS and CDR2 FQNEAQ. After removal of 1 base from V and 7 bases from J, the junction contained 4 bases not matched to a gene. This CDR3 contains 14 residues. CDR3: CASSLETGGNEQFF. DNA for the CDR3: TGTGCCAGCAGCTTAGAGACGGGAGGAAATGAGCAGTTCTTC.

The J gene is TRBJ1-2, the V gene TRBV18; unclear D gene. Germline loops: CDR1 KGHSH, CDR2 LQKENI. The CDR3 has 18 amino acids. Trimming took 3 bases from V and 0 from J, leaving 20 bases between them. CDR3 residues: CASSPSPGSHLTNYGYTF. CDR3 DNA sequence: TGTGCCAGCTCACCTTCGCCAGGCTCACACCTTACTAACTATGGCTACACCTTC.

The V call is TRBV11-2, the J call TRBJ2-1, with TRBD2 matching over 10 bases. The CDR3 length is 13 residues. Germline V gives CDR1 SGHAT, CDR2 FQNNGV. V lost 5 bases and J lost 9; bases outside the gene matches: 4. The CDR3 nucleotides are TGTGCCAGCAGCCTCAGACTAGCGGGTGAGCAGTTCTTC. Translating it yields CASSLRLAGEQFF. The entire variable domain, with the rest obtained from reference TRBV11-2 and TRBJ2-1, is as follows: EAGVAQSPRYKIIEKRQSVAFWCNPISGHATLYWYQQILGQGPKLLIQFQNNGVVDDSQLPKDRFSAERLKGVDSTLKIQPAKLEDSAVYLCASSLRLAGEQFFGPGTRLTVL.

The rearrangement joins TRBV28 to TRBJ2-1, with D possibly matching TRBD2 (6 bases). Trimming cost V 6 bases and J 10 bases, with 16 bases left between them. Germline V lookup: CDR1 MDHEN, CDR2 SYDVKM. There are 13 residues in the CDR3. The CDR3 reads CASSPTSLREQFF. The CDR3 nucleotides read TGTGCCAGCAGCCCGACTAGTTTACGGGAGCAGTTCTTC.

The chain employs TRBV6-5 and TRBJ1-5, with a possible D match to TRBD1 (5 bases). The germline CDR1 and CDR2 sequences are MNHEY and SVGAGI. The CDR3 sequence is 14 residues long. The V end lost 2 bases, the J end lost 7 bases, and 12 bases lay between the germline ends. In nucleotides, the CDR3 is TGTGCCAGCAGTTACCGGAGGGGCGGACAGCCCCAGCATTTT. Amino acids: CASSYRRGGQPQHF.

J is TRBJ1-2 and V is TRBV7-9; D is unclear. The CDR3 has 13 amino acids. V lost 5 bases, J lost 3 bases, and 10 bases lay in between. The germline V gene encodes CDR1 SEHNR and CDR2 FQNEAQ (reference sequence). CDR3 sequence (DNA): TGTGCCAGCAGCCCTCTTCCCGACTATGGCTACACCTTC. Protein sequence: CASSPLPDYGYTF.

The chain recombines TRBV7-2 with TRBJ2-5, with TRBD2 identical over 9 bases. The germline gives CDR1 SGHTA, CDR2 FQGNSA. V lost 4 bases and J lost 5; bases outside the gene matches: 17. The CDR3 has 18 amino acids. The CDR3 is CASSSTIAGVGRGETQYF. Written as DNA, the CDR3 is TGTGCCAGCAGCTCCACGATAGCGGGAGTGGGGCGGGGGGAGACCCAGTACTTC.

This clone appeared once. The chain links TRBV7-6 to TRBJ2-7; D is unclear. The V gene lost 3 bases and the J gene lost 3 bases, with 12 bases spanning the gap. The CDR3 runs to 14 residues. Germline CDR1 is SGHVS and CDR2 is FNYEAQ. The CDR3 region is CASSFGLDLYEQYF. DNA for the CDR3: TGTGCCAGCAGCTTTGGTCTAGACCTCTACGAGCAGTACTTC.

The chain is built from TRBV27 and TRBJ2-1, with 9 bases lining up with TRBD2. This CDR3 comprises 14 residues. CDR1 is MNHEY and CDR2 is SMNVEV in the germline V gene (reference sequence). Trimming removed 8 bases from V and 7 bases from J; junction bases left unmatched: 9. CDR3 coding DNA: TGTGCCAGCCGATTTAGCGGGGGCGGGAATGAGCAGTTCTTC. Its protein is CASRFSGGGNEQFF.

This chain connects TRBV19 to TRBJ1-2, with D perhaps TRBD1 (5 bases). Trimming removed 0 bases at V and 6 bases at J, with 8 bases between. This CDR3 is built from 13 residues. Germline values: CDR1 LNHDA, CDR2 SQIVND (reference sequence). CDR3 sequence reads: CASSIEGADGYTF. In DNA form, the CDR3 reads TGTGCCAGTAGTATAGAAGGGGCGGATGGCTACACCTTC.

CDR3 nucleotides: TGCAGTGCTAGAGGGCTTTGGTCTGCTTTCTTT. Translating gives CSARGLWSAFF. The chain uses TRBV20-1 and TRBJ1-1; no firm D call. V dropped 1 base and J dropped 11 bases, with 11 bases sitting between them. The germline gives CDR1 DFQATT, CDR2 SNEGSKA (reference sequence). CDR3 length: 11 amino acids.

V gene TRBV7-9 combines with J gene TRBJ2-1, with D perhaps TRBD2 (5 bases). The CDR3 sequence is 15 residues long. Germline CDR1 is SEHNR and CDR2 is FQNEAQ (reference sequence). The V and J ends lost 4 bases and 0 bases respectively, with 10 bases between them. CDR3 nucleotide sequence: TGTGCCAGCAGCTCTAGCAGCAGCTCCTACAATGAGCAGTTCTTC. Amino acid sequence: CASSSSSSSYNEQFF.

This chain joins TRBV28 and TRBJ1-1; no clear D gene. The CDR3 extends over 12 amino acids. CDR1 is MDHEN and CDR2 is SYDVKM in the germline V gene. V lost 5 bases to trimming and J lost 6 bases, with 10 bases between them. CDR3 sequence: CASSIGVSEAFF. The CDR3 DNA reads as TGTGCCAGCAGTATCGGGGTATCTGAAGCTTTCTTT.

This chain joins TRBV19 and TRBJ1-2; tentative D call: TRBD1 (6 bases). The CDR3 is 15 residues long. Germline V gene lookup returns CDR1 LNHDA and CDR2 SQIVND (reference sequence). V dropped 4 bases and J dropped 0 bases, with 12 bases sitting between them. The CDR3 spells CASSTQGISNYGYTF. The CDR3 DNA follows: TGTGCCAGTAGTACGCAGGGGATCTCTAACTATGGCTACACCTTC.

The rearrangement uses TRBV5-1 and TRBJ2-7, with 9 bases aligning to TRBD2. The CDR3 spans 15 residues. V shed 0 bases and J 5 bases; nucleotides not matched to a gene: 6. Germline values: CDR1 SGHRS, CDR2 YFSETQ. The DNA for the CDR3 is TGCGCCAGCAGCTTGGTAGCGGGAGAAGGAAACGAGCAGTACTTC. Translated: CASSLVAGEGNEQYF. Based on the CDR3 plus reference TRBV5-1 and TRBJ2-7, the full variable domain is KAGVTQTPRYLIKTRGQQVTLSCSPISGHRSVSWYQQTPGQGLQFLFEYFSETQRNKGNFPGRFSGRQFSNSRSEMNVSTLELGDSALYLCASSLVAGEGNEQYFGPGTRLTVT.

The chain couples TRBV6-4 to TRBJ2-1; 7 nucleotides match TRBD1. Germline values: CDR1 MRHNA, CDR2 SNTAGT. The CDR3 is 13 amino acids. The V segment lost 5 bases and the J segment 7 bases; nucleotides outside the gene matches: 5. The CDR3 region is CASSPTTGNEQFF. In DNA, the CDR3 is TGTGCCAGCAGTCCCACGACAGGGAATGAGCAGTTCTTC.

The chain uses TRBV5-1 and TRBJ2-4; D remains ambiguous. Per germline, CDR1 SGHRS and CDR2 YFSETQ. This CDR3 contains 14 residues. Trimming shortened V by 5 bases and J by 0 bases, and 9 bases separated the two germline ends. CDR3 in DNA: TGCGCCAGCAGTCCCGGTTTAGCCAAAAACATTCAGTACTTC. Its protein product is CASSPGLAKNIQYF.

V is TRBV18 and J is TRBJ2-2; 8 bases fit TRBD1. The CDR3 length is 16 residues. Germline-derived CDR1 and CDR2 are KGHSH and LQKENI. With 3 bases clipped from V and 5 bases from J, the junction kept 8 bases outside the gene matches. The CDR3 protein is CASSPMTGAETGELFF. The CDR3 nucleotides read TGTGCCAGCTCACCTATGACAGGGGCCGAGACCGGGGAGCTGTTTTTT.

The CDR3 region has the DNA TGTGCCAGCAGCCCGGGACAGGGACTTGGCTACACCTTC. Its translation is CASSPGQGLGYTF. The V and J genes are TRBV28 and TRBJ1-2; 9 bases map to TRBD1. Germline lookup yields CDR1 MDHEN and CDR2 SYDVKM. The junction had 6 bases not matched to a gene; V was cut back by 6 bases and J by 7 bases. There are 13 residues in the CDR3.

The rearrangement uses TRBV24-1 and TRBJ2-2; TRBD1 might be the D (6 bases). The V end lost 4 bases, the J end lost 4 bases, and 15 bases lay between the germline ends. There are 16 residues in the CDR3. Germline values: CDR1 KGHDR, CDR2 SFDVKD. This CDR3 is CATSDPTDRPTGELFF. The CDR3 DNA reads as TGTGCCACCAGTGACCCCACGGACAGACCCACCGGGGAGCTGTTTTTT.

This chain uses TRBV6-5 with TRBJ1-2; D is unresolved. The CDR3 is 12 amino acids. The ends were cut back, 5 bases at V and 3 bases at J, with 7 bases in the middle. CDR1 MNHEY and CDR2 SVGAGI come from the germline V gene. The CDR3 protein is CASSTYDYGYTF. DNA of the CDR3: TGTGCCAGCAGTACCTACGACTATGGCTACACCTTC.